This T cell receptor (beta chain) was observed in a study of graft-versus-host responses after intestinal transplantation. Regarding the study as a whole: Early HvG declines after transplant were associated with peak circulating GvH clone levels.

Generated by immunoSEQ multiplex PCR, the TCRdb table keeps only in-frame clones and is missing some. The data hold 96,000 or so clones, with 92% observed a single time. CDR3 length: 19 residues. Germline loops: CDR1 SGHNT, CDR2 YYREEE (reference sequence). With V trimmed by 0 bases and J by 5 bases, 13 bases remained unmatched. Concerning this clone itself: Its antigen is still unknown.

The specimen comprised unstimulated CD4+ T cells sorted from spleen or lymph node cells, sampled before intestinal transplant. The TCR was taken from a human donor who received an intestinal transplant. The V and J genes are TRBV5-4 and TRBJ2-3; the match to TRBD2 covers 12 bases. Here the CDR3 reads CASSLGLAGGPRIRDTQYF. CDR3 nucleotide sequence: TGTGCCAGCAGCTTGGGGCTAGCGGGAGGGCCGAGAATTAGAGATACGCAGTATTTT.